This T cell receptor beta chain was retrieved from a study of blood T cell repertoires in COVID-19. Study background: Acute and convalescent COVID-19 specimens originated in the United States, Italy and Spain. Nucleic acid was either cDNA or gDNA, and it came from T cells, B-cell-depleted T cells, or PBMCs.

V trimming: 5 bases; J trimming: 4 bases; junction bases outside the gene matches: 10. The CDR3 runs to 17 residues. Per germline, CDR1 SGHTA and CDR2 FQGTGA. Methods used by the authors: Counts of nucleated cells, estimated from reference gene primer amplification, were obtained. Profiling relied on immunoSEQ multiplex PCR, and the TCRdb table lists in-frame clones only, not all of them. V and J calls and clone size come straight from that table; D and trimming were deduced from the DNA. The top ten clones hold over 1.1% of a sample with some 130,000 clones, about four fifths of them seen once. This clonotype was obtained from a man aged 55 to 70 with acute or convalescent COVID-19. The chain links TRBV7-3 to TRBJ2-2, with 10 bases matching TRBD2. The sequenced sample consisted of peripheral blood. CDR3 DNA: TGTGCCAGCAGCCAACCCTTAGCGGGAGGCCCCACCGGGGAGCTGTTTTTT. Its translation is CASSQPLAGGPTGELFF.